This TCR beta chain originates from a study of shared clonotypes between healthy human individuals. Study in general: For every donor, three CD4 naive, three CD4 memory, two CD8 naive and one CD8 memory plates were used.

Clones were read by immunoSEQ multiplex PCR, and TCRdb kept only the in-frame ones, dropping some. The sample lists about 2,100,000 clones, approximately 94% occurring once. The J segment lost 5 bases and the V segment lost 7 bases, leaving 11 bases of the junction unmatched. Germline lookup yields CDR1 MNHNS and CDR2 SASEGT. This CDR3 region has 15 residues. General study findings and limits: Exclusively blood specimens were collected; tissue repertoires likely differ. Depth of sequencing was expected to influence donor clonotype sharing.

Concerning this clone itself: Its specificity is unknown.

Naive CD8 cells, CD45RO-negative and positively selected for CCR7, excluded terminally differentiated effector memory CD45RA+ cells. Sequenced input: naive CD8+ T cells from PBMCs. The chain recombines TRBV6-1 with TRBJ1-5; 7 bases are shared with TRBD1. This sequence was found in a man aged 18 to 29 in good health. Some clones in this sample may be carry-over from other donors' samples. The CDR3 here is CASITDRAGDQPQHF. The CDR3, as DNA: TGTGCCAGCATCACCGACAGGGCGGGCGATCAGCCCCAGCATTTT.